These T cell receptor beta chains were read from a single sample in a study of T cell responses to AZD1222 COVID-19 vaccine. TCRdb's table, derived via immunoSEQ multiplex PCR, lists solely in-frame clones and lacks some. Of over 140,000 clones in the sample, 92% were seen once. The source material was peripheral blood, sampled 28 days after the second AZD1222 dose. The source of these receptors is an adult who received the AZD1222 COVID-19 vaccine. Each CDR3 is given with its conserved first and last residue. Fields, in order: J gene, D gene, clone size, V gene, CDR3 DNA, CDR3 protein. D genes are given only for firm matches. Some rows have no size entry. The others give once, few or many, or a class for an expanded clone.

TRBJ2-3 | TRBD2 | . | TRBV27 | TGTGCCAGCAGCATTAGCGGGACACGCACAGATATGCAGTATTTT | CASSISGTRTDMQYF
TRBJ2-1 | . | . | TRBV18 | TGTGCCAGCTCACCACCGGGGCAGGCGGGCAATGAGCAGTTCTTC | CASSPPGQAGNEQFF
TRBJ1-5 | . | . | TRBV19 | TGTGCCAGTAGCCCAACCGGCGGTAGCAATCAGCCCCAGCATTTT | CASSPTGGSNQPQHF
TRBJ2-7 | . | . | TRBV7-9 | TGTGCCAGTATCCTGGGCGGGCCCCGCGGCGAGCAGTACTTC | CASILGGPRGEQYF
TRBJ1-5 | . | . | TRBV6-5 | TGTGCCAGCAGTACCGGGATACGACAGCCCCAGCATTTT | CASSTGIRQPQHF
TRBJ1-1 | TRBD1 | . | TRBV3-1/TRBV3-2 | TGTGCCAGCAGCCAAGACTGGACAGGGGCAATGAACACTGAAGCTTTCTTT | CASSQDWTGAMNTEAFF
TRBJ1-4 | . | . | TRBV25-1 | TGTGCCATCCAGACCCGGGATGAAAAACTGTTTTTT | CAIQTRDEKLFF
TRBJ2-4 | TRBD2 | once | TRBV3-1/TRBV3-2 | TGTGCCAGCAGCCAAGCCCGGGGTACTAGCGGGAGGTACATTCAGTACTTC | CASSQARGTSGRYIQYF
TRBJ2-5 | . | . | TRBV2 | TGTGCCAGCATTCAGGCCCGGGAGACCCAGTACTTC | CASIQARETQYF
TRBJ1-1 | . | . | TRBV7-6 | TGTGCCAGCAGCTCCGGAAATATGAACACTGAAGCTTTCTTT | CASSSGNMNTEAFF
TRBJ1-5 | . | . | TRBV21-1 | TGTGCCAGCAGCACATCCCCGGGACAGGGTCAGGGACAGCCCCAGCATTTT | CASSTSPGQGQGQPQHF
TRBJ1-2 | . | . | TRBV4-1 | TGCGCCAGCAGCCAAGCGCAGCCCTCCCTCCCCTTC | CASSQAQPSLPF
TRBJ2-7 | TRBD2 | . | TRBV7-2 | TGTGCCAGCAGCTGGACTAGCGCCTCCTACGAGCAGTACTTC | CASSWTSASYEQYF
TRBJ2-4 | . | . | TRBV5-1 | TGCGCCAGCAGGGTGGGGGACTTAATAGCCAAAAACATTCAGTACTTC | CASRVGDLIAKNIQYF
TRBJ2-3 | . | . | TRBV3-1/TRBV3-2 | TGTGCCAGCAGCACCGTTTTGGGGGCGCGAGTCCCGCAGTATTTT | CASSTVLGARVPQYF
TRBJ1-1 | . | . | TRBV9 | TGTGCCAGCAGCGTAGGAGACGGCGTGACGGGCACTGAAGCTTTCTTT | CASSVGDGVTGTEAFF
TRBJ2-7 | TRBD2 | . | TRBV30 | TGTGCCTGGAGTGTAGGAGGACTAGCGGGGACCTACGAGCAGTACTTC | CAWSVGGLAGTYEQYF
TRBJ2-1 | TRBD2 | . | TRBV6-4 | TGTGCCAGCAGTGAGGGCGGGAGCTCCTACAATGAGCAGTTCTTC | CASSEGGSSYNEQFF
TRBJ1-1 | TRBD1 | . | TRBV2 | TGTGCCAGCAACCGAGGGACAGGGGTCCCGAACACTGAAGCTTTCTTT | CASNRGTGVPNTEAFF
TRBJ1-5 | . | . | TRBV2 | TGTGCCAGCAGGAGGGGGGCCGTTAGCAATCAGCCCCAGCATTTT | CASRRGAVSNQPQHF
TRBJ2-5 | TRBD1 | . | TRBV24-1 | TGTGCCACCAGTGATTTCGACAGGGGAGAGACCCAGTACTTC | CATSDFDRGETQYF
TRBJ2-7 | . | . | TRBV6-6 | TGTGCCAGCAGTTACGCTATCTCCGAGCAGTACTTC | CASSYAISEQYF